The 12 T cell receptor beta chains below all came from one sample that was sequenced in a study of cytomegalovirus exposure and HLA in healthy donors. Researchers ran the PCR with 60 Vbeta and 13 Jbeta primers. Using immunoSEQ multiplex PCR, the repertoire was profiled, and TCRdb retains in-frame clones only, with some absent. The sample yields about 250,000 clones, roughly 91% seen once. Sequenced material: PBMCs. The receptors derive from a girl aged 2 to 9 in good health and CMV-seronegative.

The chain employs TRBV5-1 and TRBJ1-1; D remains ambiguous. CDR1 is SGHRS, CDR2 YFSETQ, per germline. Between the trimmed V and J ends, which lost 0 bases and 5 bases, there was a span of 14 bases. The length of the CDR3 is 15 residues. CDR3 in amino acids: CASSLADPTRTEAFF. CDR3 DNA: TGCGCCAGCAGCTTGGCCGACCCAACGCGGACTGAAGCTTTCTTT.

This clone was detected only once. This chain uses TRBV30 with TRBJ2-3; the D gene is possibly TRBD2 (6 bases). The CDR3 is 12 residues long. V was pared by 2 bases and J by 7 bases, with 10 bases between. Germline V gene data show CDR1 as GTSNPN and CDR2 as SVGIG (reference sequence). The CDR3 here is CAWSLGGNTQYF. The CDR3 DNA follows: TGTGCCTGGAGTTTGGGAGGAAATACGCAGTATTTT. The entire variable domain, with the rest obtained from reference TRBV30 and TRBJ2-3, is as follows: SQTIHQWPATLVQPVGSPLSLECTVEGTSNPNLYWYRQAAGRGLQLLFYSVGIGQISSEVPQNLSASRPQDRQFILSSKKLLLSDSGFYLCAWSLGGNTQYFGPGTRLTVL.

The rearrangement links TRBV5-1 to TRBJ2-5, with D possibly being TRBD1 (5 bases). Germline-derived CDR1 and CDR2 are SGHRS and YFSETQ. Trimming shortened V by 7 bases and J by 2 bases, and 21 bases separated the two germline ends. The CDR3 is made up of 16 amino acids. The CDR3 sequence: CASQPVGWTPQETQYF. The CDR3 coding sequence is TGCGCCAGCCAGCCGGTGGGCTGGACACCGCAAGAGACCCAGTACTTC.

In its sample, this clone was seen a few times. The rearrangement joins TRBV5-1 to TRBJ2-5; 7 bases agree with TRBD2. Germline CDR1 is SGHRS and CDR2 is YFSETQ. V lost 0 bases, J lost 4 bases, and 0 bases stayed unmatched. The CDR3 is 13 residues long. The CDR3 spells CASSLGGGETQYF. The DNA of the CDR3 is TGCGCCAGCAGCTTGGGGGGGGGAGAGACCCAGTACTTC.

The gene calls are TRBV29-1 and TRBJ2-5; 12 positions agree with TRBD2. The J call may be incorrect, as the DNA end agrees better with TRBJ2-7. The germline V gene has CDR1 SQVTM and CDR2 ANQGSEA. The CDR3 contains 14 residues. The CDR3 DNA is TGCAGCGTGAGGACTAGCGGGATCCGCTACGAGCAGTACTTC. Translating it yields CSVRTSGIRYEQYF.

In its sample, this clone was seen once. The V call is TRBV6-5, the J call TRBJ2-1; 10 positions match TRBD2. Germline V gene sequence: CDR1 MNHEY, CDR2 SVGAGI. V was clipped by 7 bases and J by 5 bases; unmatched bases: 5. This CDR3 region has 14 residues. The chain's CDR3 is CASKPGLANNEQFF. The CDR3 DNA follows: TGTGCCAGCAAGCCGGGACTAGCGAACAATGAGCAGTTCTTC.

The chain uses TRBV6-5 and TRBJ1-2; 9 bases align to TRBD1. CDR3 length: 15 amino acids. J was trimmed by 4 bases and V by 6 bases; bases with no gene match: 9. CDR1 is MNHEY and CDR2 is SVGAGI in the germline V gene. CDR3 bases: TGTGCCAGCAGCCCGGGACAGGGCACTGTCTATGGCTACACCTTC. It codes for CASSPGQGTVYGYTF.

This chain joins TRBV10-3 and TRBJ2-2; the D is unclear. The CDR3 totals 14 residues. Trimming left V 9 bases short and J 0 bases short, with 11 bases between. Germline V CDR1 and CDR2: ENHRY, SYGVKD. The CDR3 DNA follows: TGTGCCATACGCGACTCCGCGAACACCGGGGAGCTGTTTTTT. Protein product: CAIRDSANTGELFF.

This clone was observed a few times. CDR3 DNA: TGTGCCAGCAGTGAAGGAAGGAGAGTCAACTATGGCTACACCTTC. Protein sequence: CASSEGRRVNYGYTF. The chain uses TRBV6-1 and TRBJ1-2; D unclear. The CDR3 totals 15 residues. Germline CDR1 MNHNS, CDR2 SASEGT. Trimming left V 1 base short and J 2 bases short, with 11 bases between.

The genes are TRBV4-1 and TRBJ1-4; 8 bases align to TRBD1. The ends lost 1 base at V and 7 bases at J; junction bases unmatched: 5. This CDR3 has 15 amino acids. The germline gives CDR1 MGHRA, CDR2 YSYEKL. The CDR3 spells CASSQVQGAGEKLFF. The CDR3 nucleotides are TGCGCCAGCAGCCAAGTCCAGGGGGCGGGTGAAAAACTGTTTTTT.

V and J are TRBV30 and TRBJ2-2; TRBD2 matches at 9 bases. The CDR3 length is 15 residues. The J segment lost 3 bases and the V segment lost 1 base, leaving 3 bases of the junction unmatched. Germline values: CDR1 GTSNPN, CDR2 SVGIG (reference sequence). The CDR3 nucleotides are TGTGCCTGGAGTGGCGGCGGGAGGGACACCGGGGAGCTGTTTTTT. It specifies CAWSGGGRDTGELFF.

This chain connects TRBV5-6 to TRBJ2-7, with unresolved D. The germline V and J ends were trimmed by 1 base and 2 bases, with 7 bases remaining between them. Germline values: CDR1 SGHDT, CDR2 YYEEEE. CDR3 length: 13 residues. CDR3 sequence reads: CASSLYSPYEQYF. CDR3 in DNA: TGTGCCAGCAGCTTGTACAGTCCCTACGAGCAGTACTTC.